In its sample, the clone carrying this T cell receptor beta chain was seen once. The same CDR3 can be traced to other DNA sequences in this sample. These data are taken from a study of sequential checkpoint blockade in melanoma. At the level of the study: Randomization was 1:1 between first-line nivolumab→ipilimumab and ipilimumab→nivolumab. After both sequences, patients received maintenance nivolumab.

V lost 3 bases and J lost 0, with 4 bases in between. Per the germline V gene, CDR1 is SGHRS and CDR2 is YFSETQ. This CDR3 contains 12 residues. This sample's treatment: randomized to nivolumab then ipilimumab (arm A) or the reverse (arm B). No patient had prior DNA-damaging chemotherapy. Sorted cells were live CD3+CD8+, lacking CD19 and CD56, from PBMCs. Measured with immunoSEQ multiplex PCR; TCRdb has only the in-frame clones, and not every one. This sample has around 26,000 clones, with 77% found just once. The V gene is TRBV5-1, the J gene TRBJ2-7, with D uncertain. This material consisted of CD8+ T cells sorted from blood (inferred from file names), taken from a patient given nivolumab and ipilimumab in sequence. The receptor was derived from a human donor with melanoma. Here the CDR3 DNA reads TGCGCCAGCAGCTCCTCCTCCTACGAGCAGTACTTC. It codes for CASSSSSYEQYF.